This T cell receptor (beta chain) is from a study of T cell responses to AZD1222 COVID-19 vaccine. V was shortened by 3 bases and J by 5 bases, with 10 bases between the two germline ends. Per the germline V gene, CDR1 is MNHEY and CDR2 is SMNVEV (reference sequence). The CDR3 contains 13 residues. This clone was seen just once. Profiling relied on immunoSEQ multiplex PCR, and the TCRdb table lists in-frame clones only, not all of them. The sample lists 120,000 to 150,000 clones; about 90% were seen once. The chain couples TRBV27 to TRBJ2-5, with D unresolved. The sample here was peripheral blood, taken on day 0 of AZD1222 vaccination. This TCR derives from an adult in good health. CDR3 nucleotides: TGTGCCAGCAGTTTTGGGGATACGGAGACCCAGTACTTC. It yields the protein CASSFGDTETQYF.